Listed here are 11 T cell receptor beta chains from one sample, sequenced in a study of identical twins. TCRdb called the 5' RACE reads again in MiXCR, with one record for every CDR3 protein. The sample holds around 1.7 million distinct CDR3 sequences, around 33% seen once. Specimen: cord blood. These receptors originate from a newborn girl in good health.

At least ten counts were recorded for this clonotype. The chain is built from TRBV3-1 and TRBJ2-3, with D hard to call. In germline, CDR1 is LGHDT, CDR2 YNNKEL (reference sequence). Trimming stripped 0 bases from V and 4 bases from J, with 8 bases between. This CDR3 is 14 amino acids long. The CDR3 DNA reads as TGTGCCAGCAGCCAAGAACCTCGCGCAGATACGCAGTATTTT. It yields the protein CASSQEPRADTQYF.

CDR3 DNA: TGTGCCAGCAGCCACGGGTCGGTCAGGGGTAATGAAAAACTGTTTTTT. Encoded protein: CASSHGSVRGNEKLFF. The gene calls are TRBV14 and TRBJ1-4; tentative D call: TRBD1 (6 bases). This CDR3 is 16 amino acids long. Looked up from germline, CDR1 is SGHDN and CDR2 is FVKESK. V was pared by 3 bases and J by 4 bases, with 15 bases between.

This clonotype was counted only a few times. CDR3 sequence (DNA): TGTGCCAGCAGTTACCCCCTGAGGAACTCTGGGGCCAACGTCCTGACTTTC. Translation: CASSYPLRNSGANVLTF. This sequence joins TRBV28 and TRBJ2-6; D gene uncertain. The CDR3 has 17 amino acids. V lost 4 bases and J 0 bases, leaving 13 bases between the germline ends. Germline CDR1 MDHEN, CDR2 SYDVKM.

Regarding this clonotype: Without the conserved terminal phenylalanine or tryptophan, this CDR3 likely stems from a read error. The rearrangement joins TRBV12-3 or TRBV12-4 to TRBJ2-3, with a tentative D call TRBD1 (5 bases). The CDR3 is 13 residues long. CDR3 sequence reads: CASRPAGPDAQYS. As DNA, the CDR3 is TGTGCCAGCAGGCCCGCAGGGCCAGATGCGCAGTATTCT.

V is TRBV12-3 or TRBV12-4 and J is TRBJ2-2, with 8 bases matching TRBD1. The V and J ends lost 3 bases and 6 bases, in that order; junction bases with no gene match: 3. The CDR3 spans 14 residues. CDR3 protein: CASSFSTGAGELFF. The CDR3 DNA reads as TGTGCCAGCAGTTTTTCGACAGGGGCCGGGGAGCTGTTTTTT.

This CDR3 is CASSYPTGVYGYTF. CDR3 DNA sequence: TGTGCCAGCAGTTACCCTACAGGGGTCTATGGCTACACCTTC. The rearrangement links TRBV12-3 or TRBV12-4 to TRBJ1-2; TRBD1 matches at 7 bases. The CDR3 runs 14 residues. After removal of 4 bases from V and 4 bases from J, the junction contained 6 bases not matched to a gene.

This clonotype was observed many times. The CDR3: CASSLEGGGNEQFF. The CDR3 DNA follows: TGCGCCAGCAGCTTGGAGGGGGGGGGAAATGAGCAGTTCTTC. This sequence joins TRBV5-1 and TRBJ2-1; a weak D match, TRBD2 (7 bases). V was pared by 0 bases and J by 7 bases, with 11 bases between. Germline V gene sequence: CDR1 SGHRS, CDR2 YFSETQ. The CDR3 length is 14 residues.

This chain connects TRBV20-1 to TRBJ2-2, with a tentative D call TRBD1 (5 bases). Trimming removed 1 base from V and 4 bases from J, with 10 bases in between. The CDR3 is 14 amino acids. Germline CDR1 and CDR2: DFQATT and SNEGSKA (reference sequence). Here the CDR3 reads CSARVGRGTGELFF. In DNA form, the CDR3 reads TGCAGTGCTAGAGTTGGTAGGGGCACCGGGGAGCTGTTTTTT.

This clonotype has more than one count but fewer than ten. The chain carries TRBV2 and TRBJ2-5; a possible D gene is TRBD2 (6 bases). Germline V gene lookup returns CDR1 SNHLY and CDR2 FYNNEI. Trimming took 4 bases from V and 7 from J, leaving 13 bases between them. The CDR3 runs to 13 residues. The CDR3 is CASSVASEGTQYF. CDR3 nucleotides: TGTGCCAGCAGTGTGGCTAGCGAGGGGACCCAGTACTTC.

A few counts support this clonotype. This rearrangement joins TRBV30 to TRBJ1-1; D gene unclear. The CDR3 runs to 12 residues. Trimming took 5 bases from V and 3 from J, leaving 10 bases between them. Germline V gene sequence: CDR1 GTSNPN, CDR2 SVGIG (reference sequence). The CDR3 region is CAWAGLDTEAFF. The CDR3 DNA reads as TGTGCCTGGGCGGGCCTCGACACTGAAGCTTTCTTT.

The V call is TRBV28, the J call TRBJ2-1; 9 bases map to TRBD2. J lost 8 bases, V lost 4 bases, and 9 bases had no gene match. The CDR3 length is 15 residues. From germline, CDR1 is MDHEN and CDR2 SYDVKM. In DNA, the CDR3 is TGTGCCAGCAGTTCTAGCGGGATGGAGTCGGATGAGCAGTTCTTC. It encodes CASSSSGMESDEQFF. The full variable domain, its missing parts supplied by reference TRBV28 and TRBJ2-1, is DVKVTQSSRYLVKRTGEKVFLECVQDMDHENMFWYRQDPGLGLRLIYFSYDVKMKEKGDIPEGYSVSREKKERFSLILESASTNQTSMYLCASSSSGMESDEQFFGPGTRLTVL.